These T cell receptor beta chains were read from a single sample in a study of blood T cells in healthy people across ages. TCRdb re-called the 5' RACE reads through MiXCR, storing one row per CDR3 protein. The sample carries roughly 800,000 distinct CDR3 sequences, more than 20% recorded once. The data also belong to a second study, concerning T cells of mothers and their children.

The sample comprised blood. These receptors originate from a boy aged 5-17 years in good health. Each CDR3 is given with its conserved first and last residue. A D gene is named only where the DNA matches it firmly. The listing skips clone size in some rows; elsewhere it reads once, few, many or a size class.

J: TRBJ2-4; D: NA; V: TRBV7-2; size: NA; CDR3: CASSLEGSKNIQYF; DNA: TGTGCCAGCAGCTTAGAGGGCAGCAAAAACATTCAGTACTTC
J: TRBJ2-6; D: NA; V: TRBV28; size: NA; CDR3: CASKGRRLSGANVLTF; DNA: TGTGCCAGCAAGGGGCGACGGCTCTCTGGGGCCAACGTCCTGACTTTC
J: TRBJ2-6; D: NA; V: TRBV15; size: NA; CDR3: CATSPDAASGANVLTF; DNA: TGTGCCACCAGCCCGGACGCCGCATCTGGGGCCAACGTCCTGACTTTC
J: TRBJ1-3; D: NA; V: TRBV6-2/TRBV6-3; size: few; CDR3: CASSYDSLGNTIYF; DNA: TGTGCCAGCAGTTACGACAGTCTTGGAAACACCATATATTTT
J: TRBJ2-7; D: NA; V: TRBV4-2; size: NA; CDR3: CASSPLGTLLTYEQYF; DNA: TGTGCCAGCAGCCCTTTGGGGACATTGCTAACCTACGAGCAGTACTTC
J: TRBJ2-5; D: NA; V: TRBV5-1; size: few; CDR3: CASRPHPASETQYF; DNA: TGCGCCAGCAGACCCCACCCTGCCTCGGAGACCCAGTACTTC
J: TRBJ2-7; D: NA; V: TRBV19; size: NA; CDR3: CASSGRVTYEQYF; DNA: TGTGCCAGTAGTGGCAGGGTTACCTACGAGCAGTACTTC
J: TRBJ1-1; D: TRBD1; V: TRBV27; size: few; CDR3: CASSPLGDRGRRDTEAFF; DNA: TGTGCCAGCAGTCCCCTAGGGGACAGGGGGCGCCGGGACACTGAAGCTTTCTTT
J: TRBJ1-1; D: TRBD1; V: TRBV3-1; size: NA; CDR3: CASSQDSWTTGKGEVFF; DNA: TGTGCCAGCAGCCAAGATTCCTGGACGACAGGGAAGGGTGAAGTTTTCTTT
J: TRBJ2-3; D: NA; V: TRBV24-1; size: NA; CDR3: CATSDARRLVDTQYF; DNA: TGTGCCACCAGTGATGCCAGAAGGCTGGTAGATACGCAGTATTTT
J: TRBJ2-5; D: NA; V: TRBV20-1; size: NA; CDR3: CSARDRTRVQETQYF; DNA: TGCAGTGCTAGAGATAGAACTAGAGTCCAAGAGACCCAGTACTTC
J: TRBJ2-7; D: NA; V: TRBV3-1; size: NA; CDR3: CASSRWTGIYEQYF; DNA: TGTGCCAGCAGCCGTTGGACGGGTATCTACGAGCAGTACTTC
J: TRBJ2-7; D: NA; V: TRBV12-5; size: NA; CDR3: CASGLRAGAYEQYF; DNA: TGTGCTAGTGGTTTGAGGGCAGGCGCCTACGAGCAGTACTTC
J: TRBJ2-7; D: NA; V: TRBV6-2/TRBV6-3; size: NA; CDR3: CASNSRGVDYEQYF; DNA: TGTGCCAGCAACTCTAGGGGAGTGGACTACGAGCAGTACTTC
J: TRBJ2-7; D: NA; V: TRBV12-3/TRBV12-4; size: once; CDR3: CASSSLRVQYF; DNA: TGTGCCAGCAGTTCCCTACGCGTGCAGTACTTC
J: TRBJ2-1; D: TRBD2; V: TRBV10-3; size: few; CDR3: CAISEGLAGGNEQFF; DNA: TGTGCCATCAGTGAAGGACTAGCGGGGGGAAATGAGCAGTTCTTC
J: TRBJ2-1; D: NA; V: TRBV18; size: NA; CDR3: CASQHEGGSSYNEQFF; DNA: TGTGCCAGCCAACACGAGGGGGGGAGCTCCTACAATGAGCAGTTCTTC
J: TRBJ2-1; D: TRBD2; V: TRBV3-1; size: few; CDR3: CASSQVGGSGYNEQFF; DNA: TGTGCCAGCAGCCAAGTCGGCGGGAGTGGGTACAATGAGCAGTTCTTC
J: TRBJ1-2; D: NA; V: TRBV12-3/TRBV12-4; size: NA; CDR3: CASRPGPSYGYTF; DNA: TGTGCCAGCAGACCGGGCCCTTCCTATGGCTACACCTTC
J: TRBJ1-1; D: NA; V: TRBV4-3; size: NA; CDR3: CASSQVGGASTEAFF; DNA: TGCGCCAGCAGCCAAGTCGGGGGCGCGTCCACTGAAGCTTTCTTT